This section outlines one T cell receptor beta chain sequence together with its context. Sequencing used immunoSEQ multiplex PCR; TCRdb keeps in-frame clones, though not all of them. The sample holds approximately 180,000 clones, about 85% seen once. A Seattle source enrolled patients during active infection and followed them longitudinally. The length of the CDR3 is 12 residues. The entry originates in a study of blood T cell repertoires in COVID-19. Looking at the study overall: COVID-19 samples, acute and convalescent, were from the United States, Italy and Spain. T cells, B-cell-depleted T cells, or PBMCs supplied cDNA or gDNA.

The rearrangement joins TRBV12-1 to TRBJ1-5. TRBV12-1 is listed as a pseudogene. The sequenced material came from peripheral blood. This TCR derives from a person aged 70 to 79 with COVID-19, enrolled during active disease. CDR3: CASSFRSQPQHF. CDR3 in DNA: TGTGCCAGCAGCTTTCGGTCTCAGCCCCAGCATTTT.